The 18 T cell receptor beta chains in this list originate from one sample, sequenced in a study of blood T cell repertoires in COVID-19 (dated by TCRdb to 2020 to 2022). Library method: the immunoSEQ multiplex PCR assay. In TCRdb, the immuneACCESS table is reduced to in-frame sequences with V and J assigned. These tables do not hold every clone; where another copy was compared, an unresolved V gene accounts for under half, and the others remain unexplained. The sample data list 250,000 to 300,000 clones, and around 80% of these were observed just once. The ten largest clonotypes hold 4.2% of the sample. The sample taken for sequencing was peripheral blood. These receptors were collected from a man aged 60 to 69 with acute or convalescent COVID-19.

CDR3 residues: CASSLVTGDTEAFF. In DNA, the CDR3 is TGCGCCAGCAGCTTGGTCACAGGGGACACTGAAGCTTTCTTT. The rearrangement links TRBV5-1 to TRBJ1-1, with 7 bases that match TRBD1. V was pared by 0 bases and J by 3 bases, with 2 bases of the junction left unmatched. The V gene's germline CDR1 is SGHRS and CDR2 YFSETQ. This CDR3 contains 14 residues.

The chain recombines TRBV28 with TRBJ2-3, with 9 nucleotides matching TRBD2. V was clipped by 3 bases and J by 1 base; unmatched bases: 11. The CDR3 runs to 18 residues. Per the germline V gene, CDR1 is MDHEN and CDR2 is SYDVKM. DNA of the CDR3: TGTGCCAGCAGTTTGGGTGTACTAGCGGGTGGAGGCACAGATACGCAGTATTTT. The encoded protein is CASSLGVLAGGGTDTQYF.

The chain links TRBV12-2 to TRBJ1-4. TRBV12-2 is termed a pseudogene. The CDR3 is made up of 22 amino acids. In nucleotides, the CDR3 is TGTGCAAGTCGCTCGAACCGGGACAGGGCGCGGGGGGGAGTTGCAACTAATGAAAAACTGTTTTTT. Protein: CASRSNRDRARGGVATNEKLFF.

V gene TRBV2 combines with J gene TRBJ2-7; TRBD1 aligns across 9 bases. This CDR3 has 13 amino acids. The V and J ends lost 10 bases and 4 bases, in that order; junction bases with no gene match: 8. Per germline, CDR1 SNHLY and CDR2 FYNNEI. Here the CDR3 reads CATRDRGAYEQYF. For the CDR3, the DNA is TGTGCCACCCGCGACAGGGGGGCTTACGAGCAGTACTTC.

V and J are TRBV27 and TRBJ2-3, with D maybe TRBD2 (6 bases). Deletions cut 2 bases from V and 5 bases from J, with 11 bases between. This CDR3 contains 14 residues. CDR1 MNHEY and CDR2 SMNVEV come from the germline V gene (reference sequence). CDR3 sequence (DNA): TGTGCCAGCAGTTTAAGACTAGTCAGAGATACGCAGTATTTT. Amino acids: CASSLRLVRDTQYF.

The CDR3 sequence: CASILGGGFAGELFF. The CDR3 nucleotides are TGTGCCAGTATTCTCGGGGGAGGTTTTGCCGGGGAGCTGTTTTTT. The chain couples TRBV19 to TRBJ2-2, with D possibly being TRBD2 (6 bases). CDR1 LNHDA and CDR2 SQIVND come from the germline V gene (reference sequence). CDR3 length: 15 amino acids. V was cut by 7 bases and J by 6 bases, with 18 bases left in between.

V and J are TRBV7-8 and TRBJ2-5, with 8 bases identical to TRBD1. The J segment lost 2 bases and the V segment lost 5 bases, leaving 7 bases of the junction unmatched. CDR1 and CDR2 (germline): SGHVS, FQNEAQ. CDR3 length equals 15 residues. The CDR3 nucleotides read TGTGCCAGCAGCCAAACCGGGACAGGTCAAGAGACCCAGTACTTC. This translates into CASSQTGTGQETQYF.

This clone turned up a few times. The CDR3 region is CASSLITGRANTEAFF. The CDR3 DNA follows: TGTGCCAGCAGCTTGATAACAGGGCGGGCGAACACTGAAGCTTTCTTT. The chain carries TRBV5-6 and TRBJ1-1, with D tentatively TRBD1 (6 bases). The CDR3 runs to 16 residues. Per germline, CDR1 SGHDT and CDR2 YYEEEE. Trimming left V 1 base short and J 1 base short, with 14 bases between.

Many counts were recorded for this clone. This chain joins TRBV30 and TRBJ1-3, with D possibly TRBD1 on 5 matching bases. Trimming shortened V by 3 bases and J by 4 bases, and 16 bases separated the two germline ends. Germline assignment: CDR1 GTSNPN and CDR2 SVGIG (reference sequence). This CDR3 has 15 amino acids. The DNA for the CDR3 is TGTGCCTGGAGGAATCTTGGGGCGGCGGGAAACACCATATATTTT. It yields the protein CAWRNLGAAGNTIYF.

This chain connects TRBV21-1 to TRBJ2-7; no check of the table's D call, TRBD1, against the DNA was made. TRBV21-1 is a known pseudogene. The CDR3 loop spans 12 amino acids. CDR3 in DNA: TGTGCCAGCAGCACACAGGGCTACGAGCAGTACTTC. Amino acids: CASSTQGYEQYF.

The chain has TRBV29-1 and TRBJ1-2, with D tentatively TRBD1 (5 bases). This CDR3 has 11 amino acids. Germline V gene sequence: CDR1 SQVTM, CDR2 ANQGSEA. The V end was cut by 3 bases, the J end by 7 bases, with 9 bases between. CDR3 region: CSVDRVPGYTF. The CDR3 DNA sequence: TGCAGCGTTGACAGGGTACCTGGCTACACCTTC.

V is TRBV5-1 and J is TRBJ2-1; TRBD2 agrees at 8 bases. Germline V gene data show CDR1 as SGHRS and CDR2 as YFSETQ. With 2 bases clipped from V and 6 bases from J, the junction kept 7 bases outside the gene matches. This CDR3 contains 15 residues. The CDR3 is CASSFLAGSGNEQFF. In DNA, the CDR3 is TGCGCCAGCAGCTTTTTAGCGGGGTCGGGCAATGAGCAGTTCTTC.

In DNA form, the CDR3 reads TGTGCCAGCAGCCTCCGACAGCAGGCAGGAAGAGCTTTCTTT. This translates into CASSLRQQAGRAFF. V usage is TRBV3-1 (or the pseudogene TRBV3-2) and J usage is TRBJ1-1; TRBD1 is a possible D gene (5 bases). V lost 4 bases and J lost 10, with 19 bases in between. Germline assignment: CDR1 LGHDT and CDR2 YNNKEL (reference sequence). The CDR3 covers 14 residues.

The chain employs TRBV10-1 and TRBJ2-7; the match to TRBD2 covers 10 bases. Germline loops: CDR1 WNHNN, CDR2 SYGVQD (reference sequence). Unmatched junction bases numbered 11, after V lost 6 bases and J lost 3 bases. The CDR3 extends over 16 amino acids. The CDR3 protein is CASSVTGLAESYEQYF. CDR3 DNA sequence: TGCGCCAGCAGCGTAACCGGACTAGCGGAGAGCTACGAGCAGTACTTC.

This clone was observed a few times. This sequence joins TRBV11-2 and TRBJ1-3; 10 bases agree with TRBD1. Germline CDR1 and CDR2: SGHAT and FQNNGV. The CDR3 is 16 residues long. The trim removed 10 bases at V and 0 bases at J, leaving 9 bases unmatched. The DNA of the CDR3 is TGTGCCACCCGGGACGGGACAGGGGTCTCTGGAAACACCATATATTTT. It specifies CATRDGTGVSGNTIYF. The variable domain in full, completed from reference TRBV11-2 and TRBJ1-3, reads EAGVAQSPRYKIIEKRQSVAFWCNPISGHATLYWYQQILGQGPKLLIQFQNNGVVDDSQLPKDRFSAERLKGVDSTLKIQPAKLEDSAVYLCATRDGTGVSGNTIYFGEGSWLTVV.

The rearrangement joins TRBV2 to TRBJ2-7, with D possibly being TRBD2 (7 bases). The germline CDR1 and CDR2 sequences are SNHLY and FYNNEI. The CDR3 runs 14 residues. V lost 4 bases and J 4 bases, leaving 14 bases between the germline ends. The CDR3 nucleotides are TGTGCCAGCAGTGTGGAAGGGGGGGCATACGAGCAGTACTTC. Amino acid sequence: CASSVEGGAYEQYF.

Concerning this clone: The sample holds other DNA sequences that translate to the same CDR3. The chain joins TRBV14 to TRBJ2-7; D is ambiguous. Germline lookup yields CDR1 SGHDN and CDR2 FVKESK. V was cut by 4 bases and J by 2 bases, with 3 bases left in between. There are 11 residues in the CDR3. CDR3 sequence: CASSRAYEQYF. The CDR3 nucleotides are TGTGCCAGCAGCCGCGCCTACGAGCAGTACTTC.

The rearrangement links TRBV12-3 or TRBV12-4 to TRBJ1-1; D unresolved. Trimming removed 3 bases at V and 4 bases at J, with 9 bases between. The CDR3 has 13 residues. This CDR3 is CASSFGGVTEAFF. The CDR3, as DNA: TGTGCCAGCAGTTTCGGCGGTGTCACTGAAGCTTTCTTT.